Following are 27 T cell receptor beta chains from one sample sequenced in a study of shared clonotypes between healthy human individuals. Libraries were prepared by immunoSEQ multiplex PCR; TCRdb keeps only in-frame clonotypes and omits some of them. Counted here are about 2 million clones, approximately 94% occurring once; the ten biggest clones make up 1.2%. Terminally differentiated effector memory CD45RA+ cells were excluded by CCR7 positive selection of CD45RO-negative cells. The specimen sequenced was naive CD8+ T cells sorted from blood. The origin of the receptors is a man aged 18 to 30 in good health.

This chain uses TRBV2 with TRBJ2-5; maybe TRBD2 (5 bases). The V gene lost 2 bases and the J gene lost 5 bases, with 12 bases spanning the gap. The CDR3 covers 14 residues. Germline-derived CDR1 and CDR2 are SNHLY and FYNNEI. As DNA, the CDR3 is TGTGCCAGCAGTGAACCGGGGTTCGGGGAGACCCAGTACTTC. It codes for CASSEPGFGETQYF.

This sequence joins TRBV6-5 and TRBJ1-1, with a tentative D call TRBD1 (5 bases). CDR3 length equals 13 residues. V shed 7 bases and J shed 0 bases, with 9 bases lying between them. From germline, CDR1 is MNHEY and CDR2 SVGAGI. The CDR3 loop reads CASTLGVNTEAFF. CDR3 nucleotides: TGTGCCAGCACCTTAGGGGTGAACACTGAAGCTTTCTTT.

V and J are TRBV10-1 and TRBJ2-3, with 7 bases matching TRBD1. Germline loops: CDR1 WNHNN, CDR2 SYGVQD (reference sequence). Losses at the gene ends were 0 bases for V and 10 bases for J; bases not matched to a gene: 10. This CDR3 is 15 amino acids long. The CDR3 sequence is CASSESTGLAYAQYF. CDR3 sequence (DNA): TGCGCCAGCAGTGAGTCGACAGGGCTGGCATATGCGCAGTATTTT.

This clone was counted only a few times. The rearrangement links TRBV11-2 to TRBJ1-6; no clear D gene. Germline-derived CDR1 and CDR2 are SGHAT and FQNNGV. This CDR3 comprises 15 residues. The V and J ends lost 3 bases and 8 bases respectively, with 14 bases between them. CDR3 sequence reads: CASSFLDSIDSPLHF. In DNA, the CDR3 is TGTGCCAGCAGCTTCCTCGACTCCATTGATTCACCCCTCCACTTT.

V and J are TRBV6-1 and TRBJ2-7, with a possible D match to TRBD1 (5 bases). CDR1 is MNHNS, CDR2 SASEGT, per germline. V gave up 1 base and J gave up 1 base, with 8 bases separating them. This CDR3 spans 14 amino acids. The CDR3 is CASSEVTESYEQYF. In DNA, the CDR3 is TGTGCCAGCAGTGAAGTGACAGAGTCCTACGAGCAGTACTTC.

The chain is built from TRBV21-1 and TRBJ2-6; no DNA check was done on the table's D call, TRBD1. TRBV21-1 is listed as a pseudogene. The CDR3 totals 17 residues. As DNA, the CDR3 is TGTGCCAGCAGCAATGAATCAGGGAACTCTGGGGCCAACGTCCTGACTTTC. This gives the protein CASSNESGNSGANVLTF.

V is TRBV5-1 and J is TRBJ1-1, with 11 bases matching TRBD1. J lost 11 bases, V lost 4 bases, and 13 bases had no gene match. This CDR3 region has 15 residues. The germline V gene has CDR1 SGHRS and CDR2 YFSETQ. As DNA, the CDR3 is TGCGCCAGCAGCCCCCGGGGACAGGGGGTCCTTGATGCTTTCTTT. Translated: CASSPRGQGVLDAFF.

The rearrangement joins TRBV9 to TRBJ2-1, with TRBD2 as a possible D gene (5 bases). CDR3 length: 14 amino acids. Trimming took off 3 bases at V and 4 bases at J, with 11 bases between the two ends. The germline V gene encodes CDR1 SGDLS and CDR2 YYNGEE. The DNA for the CDR3 is TGTGCCAGCAGCGCCTCCCGGGGATACAATGAGCAGTTCTTC. Amino acids: CASSASRGYNEQFF. Supplemented by reference TRBV9 and TRBJ2-1, the full variable domain reads DSGVTQTPKHLITATGQRVTLRCSPRSGDLSVYWYQQSLDQGLQFLIQYYNGEERAKGNILERFSAQQFPDLHSELNLSSLELGDSALYFCASSASRGYNEQFFGPGTRLTVL.

The genes are TRBV5-6 and TRBJ1-5, with 9 bases aligning to TRBD1. The CDR3 length is 14 residues. The J segment lost 4 bases and the V segment lost 2 bases, leaving 1 base of the junction unmatched. In germline, CDR1 is SGHDT, CDR2 YYEEEE. CDR3 loop: CASSFGTGNQPQHF. DNA of the CDR3: TGTGCCAGCAGCTTCGGGACAGGGAATCAGCCCCAGCATTTT.

This chain joins TRBV5-8 and TRBJ2-3; D not resolved. V lost 0 bases to trimming and J lost 0 bases, with 8 bases between them. Germline V gene lookup returns CDR1 SGHTS and CDR2 YDEGEE. The CDR3 sequence is 15 residues long. As DNA, the CDR3 is TGTGCCAGCAGCTTGGACTCGGGTAGCACAGATACGCAGTATTTT. It yields the protein CASSLDSGSTDTQYF.

This clone was seen a single time. This chain connects TRBV5-6 to TRBJ2-7; D ambiguous. With 2 bases removed from V and 3 bases from J, the gap between germline ends came to 6 bases. The germline CDR1 and CDR2 sequences are SGHDT and YYEEEE. This CDR3 has 12 residues. CDR3 sequence reads: CASSLERYEQYF. In DNA form, the CDR3 reads TGTGCCAGCAGCTTAGAGCGCTACGAGCAGTACTTC.

This clone was detected only once. The chain couples TRBV7-8 to TRBJ1-5; D is uncertain. The germline V and J ends were trimmed by 3 bases and 7 bases, with 10 bases remaining between them. The CDR3 consists of 13 residues. Germline CDR1 is SGHVS and CDR2 is FQNEAQ. CDR3 coding DNA: TGTGCCAGCAGCTTTGGAGTTGGGCAGCCCCAGCATTTT. Protein sequence: CASSFGVGQPQHF.

V is TRBV14 and J is TRBJ2-7, with D uncertain. The CDR3 runs 15 residues. V was pared by 1 base and J by 3 bases, with 13 bases between. Germline CDR1 and CDR2: SGHDN and FVKESK. The CDR3 here is CASSQVGQENYEQYF. The CDR3 bases are TGTGCCAGCAGCCAAGTGGGTCAGGAAAACTACGAGCAGTACTTC.

The rearrangement joins TRBV7-8 to TRBJ1-6, with D possibly matching TRBD1 (6 bases). V was cut by 3 bases and J by 0 bases, with 15 bases left in between. CDR1 and CDR2 from the germline V gene are SGHVS and FQNEAQ. There are 18 residues in the CDR3. This CDR3 reads CASSFSRDTYSYNSPLHF. The CDR3 coding sequence is TGTGCCAGCAGCTTTTCCCGGGACACTTACTCCTATAATTCACCCCTCCACTTT.

This chain links TRBV6-6 with TRBJ1-2; the D gene is possibly TRBD1 (5 bases). The germline V gene has CDR1 MNHNY and CDR2 SVGAGI (reference sequence). This CDR3 contains 15 residues. The V end lost 7 bases, the J end lost 0 bases, and 15 bases lay between the germline ends. CDR3 loop: CASTSQETANYGYTF. The CDR3 DNA reads TGTGCCAGCACCTCACAAGAGACAGCTAACTATGGCTACACCTTC.

As DNA, the CDR3 is TGCGCCAGCACCCAGGGACAGGGAGTGTGGGGCTACACCTTC. Amino acids: CASTQGQGVWGYTF. This rearrangement joins TRBV4-1 to TRBJ1-2; 9 bases are shared with TRBD1. CDR3 size: 14 residues. Germline lookup yields CDR1 MGHRA and CDR2 YSYEKL. V dropped 7 bases and J dropped 8; count of bases not matched to a gene: 11.

The chain recombines TRBV19 with TRBJ2-7; no firm D call. V was clipped by 7 bases and J by 3 bases, with 19 bases between them. The germline CDR1 and CDR2 sequences are LNHDA and SQIVND (reference sequence). The CDR3 sequence is 15 residues long. DNA for the CDR3: TGTGCCAGTACCTATCGGAGTGGGTTCGGCTACGAGCAGTACTTC. Translated, it gives CASTYRSGFGYEQYF.

This chain joins TRBV7-2 and TRBJ1-1; D gene ambiguous. The CDR3 sequence is 17 residues long. Trimming stripped 5 bases from V and 0 bases from J, with 19 bases between. The germline V gene encodes CDR1 SGHTA and CDR2 FQGNSA. The CDR3: CASSDPRNTDVNTEAFF. In DNA, the CDR3 is TGTGCCAGCAGCGACCCCCGCAACACAGATGTGAACACTGAAGCTTTCTTT.

A note on this clone: Other DNA sequences within the sample encode an identical CDR3. V and J are TRBV28 and TRBJ1-4, with a weak D call TRBD1 (5 bases). V lost 3 bases and J 7 bases, leaving 9 bases between the germline ends. The CDR3 runs 13 residues. The germline V gene encodes CDR1 MDHEN and CDR2 SYDVKM. CDR3 DNA: TGTGCCAGCAGTTTGGGGGGTGGTGAAAAACTGTTTTTT. This sequence encodes CASSLGGGEKLFF.

The V and J genes are TRBV27 and TRBJ2-1; D not resolved. V lost 5 bases and J lost 10, with 9 bases in between. Germline values: CDR1 MNHEY, CDR2 SMNVEV (reference sequence). This CDR3 contains 11 residues. The CDR3 bases are TGTGCCAGCAGTGCCGACCGGGAGCAGTTCTTC. Its protein is CASSADREQFF.

The chain joins TRBV7-3 to TRBJ1-6; a weak D match, TRBD1 (5 bases). This CDR3 contains 14 residues. Germline values: CDR1 SGHTA, CDR2 FQGTGA. Trimming left V 1 base short and J 7 bases short, with 8 bases between. In nucleotides, the CDR3 is TGTGCCAGCAGCTTAAGCAGGGCAAATTCACCCCTCCACTTT. It specifies CASSLSRANSPLHF.

The chain uses TRBV7-9 and TRBJ2-7; TRBD1 might be the D (6 bases). Germline V gene data show CDR1 as SEHNR and CDR2 as FQNEAQ (reference sequence). The V end lost 1 base, the J end lost 6 bases, and 10 bases lay between the germline ends. The CDR3 is 13 amino acids. CDR3 region: CASSLGWGREQYF. CDR3 DNA: TGTGCCAGCAGCTTAGGGTGGGGGCGCGAGCAGTACTTC.

The rearrangement joins TRBV7-9 to TRBJ2-7; 8 positions match TRBD1. The CDR3 is 14 amino acids. The V segment lost 2 bases and the J segment 6 bases; nucleotides outside the gene matches: 6. The V gene's germline CDR1 is SEHNR and CDR2 FQNEAQ (reference sequence). DNA of the CDR3: TGTGCCAGCAGCTTAACGGACAGGGTAAGCGAGCAGTACTTC. Amino acids: CASSLTDRVSEQYF.

This clone was seen a single time. V gene TRBV6-6 combines with J gene TRBJ2-5; D is unclear. CDR1 and CDR2 from the germline V gene are MNHNY and SVGAGI (reference sequence). CDR3 size: 13 residues. V was pared by 7 bases and J by 1 base, with 10 bases between. CDR3 sequence reads: CASIPGLQETQYF. Here the CDR3 DNA reads TGTGCCAGCATCCCGGGCCTCCAAGAGACCCAGTACTTC.

This clone was found many times. Other nucleotide sequences in the sample specify the same CDR3. The CDR3 is CASSLGLAGGNEQFF. In nucleotides, the CDR3 is TGTGCCAGCAGCTTGGGACTAGCGGGGGGCAATGAGCAGTTCTTC. The chain couples TRBV5-6 to TRBJ2-1; 13 bases align to TRBD2. CDR1 and CDR2 from the germline V gene are SGHDT and YYEEEE. V was clipped by 0 bases and J by 6 bases; unmatched bases: 0. The CDR3 sequence is 15 residues long.

A word on this clone: Other DNA variants within this sample encode the same CDR3. The chain carries TRBV6-5 and TRBJ2-3; D is perhaps TRBD1 (5 bases). There are 15 residues in the CDR3. Germline CDR1 MNHEY, CDR2 SVGAGI. V was shortened by 4 bases and J by 0 bases, with 11 bases between the two germline ends. This chain's CDR3 is CASSFTGASTDTQYF. The CDR3 nucleotides read TGTGCCAGCAGTTTCACAGGAGCTAGCACAGATACGCAGTATTTT.

This rearrangement joins TRBV28 to TRBJ2-7; D gene ambiguous. Germline V gives CDR1 MDHEN, CDR2 SYDVKM. CDR3 length: 15 amino acids. The V gene lost 1 base and the J gene lost 4 bases, with 14 bases spanning the gap. Here the CDR3 DNA reads TGTGCCAGCAGTTTATTGACCATAATAGGGTACGAGCAGTACTTC. It specifies CASSLLTIIGYEQYF.